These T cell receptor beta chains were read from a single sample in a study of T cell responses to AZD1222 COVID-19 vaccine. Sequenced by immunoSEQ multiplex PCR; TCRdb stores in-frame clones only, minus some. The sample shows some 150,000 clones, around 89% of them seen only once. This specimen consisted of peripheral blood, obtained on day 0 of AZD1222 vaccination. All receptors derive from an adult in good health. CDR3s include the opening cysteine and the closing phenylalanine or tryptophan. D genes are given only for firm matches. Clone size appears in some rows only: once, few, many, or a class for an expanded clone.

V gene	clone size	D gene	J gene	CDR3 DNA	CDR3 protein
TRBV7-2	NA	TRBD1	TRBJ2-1	TGTGCCAGCAGCGGGCCGACAGGGGCTTTCTCCTACAATGAGCAGTTCTTC	CASSGPTGAFSYNEQFF
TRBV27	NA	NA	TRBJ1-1	TGTGCCAGCAGTTTACGATCTGCGTCTGAAGCTTTCTTT	CASSLRSASEAFF
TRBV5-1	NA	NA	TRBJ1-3	TGCGCCAGCAGCTTGGGCAGCTCTGGAAACACCATATATTTT	CASSLGSSGNTIYF
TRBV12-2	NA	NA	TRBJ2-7	TGTGCAAGTCGCTTAGTACTAGCGGGGGGGAACTACGAGCAGTACTTC	CASRLVLAGGNYEQYF
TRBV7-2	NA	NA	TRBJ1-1	TGTGCCAGCAGCTTGGGTTCAAGGGCAAATGAAGCTTTCTTT	CASSLGSRANEAFF
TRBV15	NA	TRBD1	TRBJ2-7	TGTGCCACCAGCAGAGATCGTTCCCGGGACAGGACCTACGAGCAGTACTTC	CATSRDRSRDRTYEQYF
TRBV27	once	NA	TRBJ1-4	TGTGCCAGCAGTTTTCCTGAAAAACTGTTTTTT	CASSFPEKLFF
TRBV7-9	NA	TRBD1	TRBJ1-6	TGTGCCAGCAGCAACAGGGGGGCCTATAATTCACCCCTCCACTTT	CASSNRGAYNSPLHF
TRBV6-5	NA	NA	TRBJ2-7	TGTGCCAGCAGAGGACGACTAGTTAACTTCTACGAGCAGTACTTC	CASRGRLVNFYEQYF
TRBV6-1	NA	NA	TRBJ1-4	TGTGCCAGCAGTGGCTCTCAAAACCCTTGGGTAACTAATGAAAAACTGTTTTTT	CASSGSQNPWVTNEKLFF
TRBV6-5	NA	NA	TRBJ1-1	TGTGCCAGCAGTTACAGGTCGAACACTGAAGCTTTCTTT	CASSYRSNTEAFF
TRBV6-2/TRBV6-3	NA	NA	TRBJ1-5	TGTGCCAGCAGCAATCCCCGTCAGCCCCAGCATTTT	CASSNPRQPQHF
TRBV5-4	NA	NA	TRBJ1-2	TGTGCCAGCAAGGTACAGGGAATCTATGGCTACACCTTC	CASKVQGIYGYTF
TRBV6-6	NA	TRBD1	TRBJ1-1	TGTGCCAGTTGGGATCCGGGACAGGGAGTCACTGAAGCTTTCTTT	CASWDPGQGVTEAFF
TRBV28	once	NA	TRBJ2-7	TGTGCCAGCTCTTGGGACGGTTACGAGCAGTACTTC	CASSWDGYEQYF
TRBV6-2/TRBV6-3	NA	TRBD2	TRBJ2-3	TGTGCCAGCAGTTGGGCTAGCGGAGGGGATACGCAGTATTTT	CASSWASGGDTQYF
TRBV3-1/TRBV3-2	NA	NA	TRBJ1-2	TGTGCCAGCAGCCAAGAAAACTATGGCTACACCTTC	CASSQENYGYTF
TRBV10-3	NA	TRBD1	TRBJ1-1	TGTGCCATCAAGGGACAGGGGTCCCACACTGAAGCTTTCTTT	CAIKGQGSHTEAFF
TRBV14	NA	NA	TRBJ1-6	TGTGCCAGCACCCTCGGGTCCTATAATTCACCCCTCCACTTT	CASTLGSYNSPLHF
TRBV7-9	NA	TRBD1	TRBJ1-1	TGTGCCAGCAGCTTAGCGCGGGACAGGGTCACTGAAGCTTTCTTT	CASSLARDRVTEAFF
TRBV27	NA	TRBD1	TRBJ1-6	TGTGCCAGCAGTAACGACAGGGGAACCTCACCCCTCCACTTT	CASSNDRGTSPLHF
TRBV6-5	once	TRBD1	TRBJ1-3	TGTGCCAGCATCTCGGACAGGGCGAGGGTCACCATATATTTT	CASISDRARVTIYF
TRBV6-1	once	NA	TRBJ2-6	TGTGCCAGCAGTGAATTATCTGGGGCCAACGTCCTGACTTTC	CASSELSGANVLTF
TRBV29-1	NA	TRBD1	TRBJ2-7	TGCAGCGTTGGGGGGACAGGGCGCTCCTACGAGCAGTACTTC	CSVGGTGRSYEQYF
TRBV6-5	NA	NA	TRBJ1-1	TGTGCCAGCAGCGGGACCTTTCTGAACACTGAAGCTTTCTTT	CASSGTFLNTEAFF
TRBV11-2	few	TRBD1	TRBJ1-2	TGTGCCAGCAGCTCAACCACAGGGGGGACATATGGCTACACCTTC	CASSSTTGGTYGYTF
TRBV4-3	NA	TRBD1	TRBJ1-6	TGCGCCAGCAGCCAAGGGAGGGACAGACATAATTCACCCCTCCACTTT	CASSQGRDRHNSPLHF
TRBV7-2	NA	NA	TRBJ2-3	TGTGCCAGCAGCCCCATCGCACGGACAGATACGCAGTATTTT	CASSPIARTDTQYF
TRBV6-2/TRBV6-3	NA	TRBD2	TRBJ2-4	TGTGCCAGCAGTGTGCGGGGGGGCATTCAGTACTTC	CASSVRGGIQYF
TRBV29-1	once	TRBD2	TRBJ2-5	TGCAGCGTTAACAGCGGGGCCGGAGGAGAGACCCAGTACTTC	CSVNSGAGGETQYF
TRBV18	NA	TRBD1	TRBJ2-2	TGTGCCAGCTCACCACCTACAGGGGCCCTAAACACCGGGGAGCTGTTTTTT	CASSPPTGALNTGELFF
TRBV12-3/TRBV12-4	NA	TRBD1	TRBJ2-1	TGTGCCAGCAGTTTGGTACAGGGGAGTGAGCAGTTCTTC	CASSLVQGSEQFF
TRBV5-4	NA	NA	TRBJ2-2	TGTGCCAGCAGCTTGCAGGGACGGCCTCCCTCGGAGGAGCTGTTTTTT	CASSLQGRPPSEELFF
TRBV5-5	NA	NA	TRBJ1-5	TGTGCCAGCAGCTTTGATCTAGGTCAGCCCCAGCATTTT	CASSFDLGQPQHF
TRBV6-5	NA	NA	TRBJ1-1	TGTGCCAGCAGGGACACTAAGAACACTGAAGCTTTCTTT	CASRDTKNTEAFF
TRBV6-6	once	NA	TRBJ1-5	TGTGCCAGCAGTTATAGGGACCAGCCCCAGCATTTT	CASSYRDQPQHF
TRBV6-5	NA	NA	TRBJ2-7	TGTGCCAGCACCGTCGAGGTCGGGTCCTACGAGCAGTACTTC	CASTVEVGSYEQYF
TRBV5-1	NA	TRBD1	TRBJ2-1	TGCGCCAGCAGCTTGGCTGGGACAGGGAGAGGTGAGCAGTTCTTC	CASSLAGTGRGEQFF
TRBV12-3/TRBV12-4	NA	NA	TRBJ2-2	TGTGCCAGCAGTTCCAGTGGGTGGGGGGAGCTGTTTTTT	CASSSSGWGELFF
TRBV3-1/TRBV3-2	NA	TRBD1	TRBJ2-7	TGTGCCACCCGGTCCCAAGGGACAGGGGGCGCGGCCTCCTACGAGCAGTACTTC	CATRSQGTGGAASYEQYF
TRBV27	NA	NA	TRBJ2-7	TGTGCCAGCAGGATACAAGAAGGCAGGGGCTACGAGCAGTACTTC	CASRIQEGRGYEQYF
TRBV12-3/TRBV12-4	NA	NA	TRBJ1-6	TGTGCCAGCAGTTTACAGAATTCACCCCTCCACTTT	CASSLQNSPLHF
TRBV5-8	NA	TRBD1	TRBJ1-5	TGTGCCAGCAGCTACAGGGGGCCGGATCAGCCCCAGCATTTT	CASSYRGPDQPQHF
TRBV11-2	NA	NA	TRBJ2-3	TGTGCCAGCAGCTTAGATCCGAGGTGGAGGTTGCCCGGGGATACGCAGTATTTT	CASSLDPRWRLPGDTQYF
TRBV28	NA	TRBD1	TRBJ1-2	TGTGCCACCACTAAAAGGACAGGGGGTCTTGGCTACACCTTC	CATTKRTGGLGYTF
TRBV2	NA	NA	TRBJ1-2	TGTGCCAGCATCGGGGGGGACTATGGCTACACCTTC	CASIGGDYGYTF